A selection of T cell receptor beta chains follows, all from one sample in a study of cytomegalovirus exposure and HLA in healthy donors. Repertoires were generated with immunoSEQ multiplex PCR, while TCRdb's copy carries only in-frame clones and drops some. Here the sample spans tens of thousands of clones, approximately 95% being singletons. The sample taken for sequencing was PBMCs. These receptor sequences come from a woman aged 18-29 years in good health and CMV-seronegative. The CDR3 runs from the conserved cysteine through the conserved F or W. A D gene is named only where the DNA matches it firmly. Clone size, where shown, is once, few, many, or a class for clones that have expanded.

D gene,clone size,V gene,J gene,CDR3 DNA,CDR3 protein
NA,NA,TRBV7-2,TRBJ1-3,TGTGCCAGCAGCTTAGCCGTCCTCGGAAACACCATATATTTT,CASSLAVLGNTIYF
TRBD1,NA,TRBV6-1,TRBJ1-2,TGTGCCAGCAGTGACCCAGGGGTGGACAGGTCTCCCTATGGCTACACCTTC,CASSDPGVDRSPYGYTF
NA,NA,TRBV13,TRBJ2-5,TGTGCCAGCAGCTCAGGAGGGGGACGCCTTGGAGAGACCCAGTACTTC,CASSSGGGRLGETQYF
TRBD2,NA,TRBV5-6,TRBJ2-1,TGTGCCAGCAGCGGGAGGACTAGCTCCTACAATGAGCAGTTCTTC,CASSGRTSSYNEQFF
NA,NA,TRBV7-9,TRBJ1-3,TGTGCCAGCAGCCCAAGACAGGCCAGCTCTGGAAACACCATATATTTT,CASSPRQASSGNTIYF
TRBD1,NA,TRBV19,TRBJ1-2,TGTGCCAGTAGTATAGACAGTACAGGGGGCGTTTTTTACTATGGCTACACCTTC,CASSIDSTGGVFYYGYTF
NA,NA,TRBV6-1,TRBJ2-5,TGTGCCAGCAGCGGGACATCTGTACCTGGGGAGACCCAGTACTTC,CASSGTSVPGETQYF
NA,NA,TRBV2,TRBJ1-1,TGTGCCAGCATTTTCAGGGAGAACACTGAAGCTTTCTTT,CASIFRENTEAFF
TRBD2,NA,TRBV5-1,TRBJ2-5,TGCGCCAGCAGCCCAGGGACTAGCGGGAGGGTTCAAGAGACCCAGTACTTC,CASSPGTSGRVQETQYF
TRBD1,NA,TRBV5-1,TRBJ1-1,TGCGCCAGCAGCTTAGGACAGGGGGCGGTGGGCACTGAAGCTTTCTTT,CASSLGQGAVGTEAFF
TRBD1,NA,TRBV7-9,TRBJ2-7,TGTGCCAGCAGGGGCTCAGGGGGCTTGTACGAGCAGTACTTC,CASRGSGGLYEQYF
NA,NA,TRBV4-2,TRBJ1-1,TGTGCCAGCAGCCCAAACGAGTGGAGGGCGAACACTGAAGCTTTCTTT,CASSPNEWRANTEAFF
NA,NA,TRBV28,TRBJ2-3,TGTGCCAGCAGTACCCCCAGGGCTGATACGCAGTATTTT,CASSTPRADTQYF
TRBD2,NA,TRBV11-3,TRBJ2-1,TGTGCCAGCAGCTTAGACCTTCCGGGACTACGATCCCATGAGCAGTTCTTC,CASSLDLPGLRSHEQFF
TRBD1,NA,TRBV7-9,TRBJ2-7,TGTGCCAGCAGCTTCGAGACAGGGTTTGGCGAGCAGTACTTC,CASSFETGFGEQYF
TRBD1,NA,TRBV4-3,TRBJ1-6,TGCGCCAGCAGCCAAGATGGGGGGACAGCGGGTTCACCCCTCCACTTT,CASSQDGGTAGSPLHF
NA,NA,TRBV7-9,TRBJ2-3,TGTGCCAGCAGCGCCGATAGCGGCGGCACAGATACGCAGTATTTT,CASSADSGGTDTQYF
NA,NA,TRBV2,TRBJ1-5,TGTGCCAGCAGTGAATCATGGTCAGGGAGCAATCAGCCCCAGCATTTT,CASSESWSGSNQPQHF
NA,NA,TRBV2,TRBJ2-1,TGTGCCAGCAGTGAATACAGTCACAATGAGCAGTTCTTC,CASSEYSHNEQFF
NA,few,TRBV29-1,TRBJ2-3,TGCAGCGTGGGAGAGGCGGGGTCGGCGGCAGATACGCAGTATTTT,CSVGEAGSAADTQYF
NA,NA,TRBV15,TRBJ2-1,TGTGCCACCAGCAGAGATCAGGACTATGGGAATGAGCAGTTCTTC,CATSRDQDYGNEQFF
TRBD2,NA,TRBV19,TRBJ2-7,TGTGCCAGTAGTATCTTAGCGGGAGTTGATTACGAGCAGTACTTC,CASSILAGVDYEQYF
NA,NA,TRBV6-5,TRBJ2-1,TGTGCCAGCAGTTACTCGTGGGGAGCTGAGCAGTTCTTC,CASSYSWGAEQFF
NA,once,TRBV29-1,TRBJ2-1,TGCAGCGTTGAGGAGTACAATGAGCAGTTCTTC,CSVEEYNEQFF
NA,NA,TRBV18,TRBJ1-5,TGTGCCAGCTCACCAGCGGTTAATAGCAATCAGCCCCAGCATTTT,CASSPAVNSNQPQHF
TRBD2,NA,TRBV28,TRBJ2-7,TGTGCCAGCAGTCCCCGGGCTAGCGGTAGCTCCTACGAGCAGTACTTC,CASSPRASGSSYEQYF
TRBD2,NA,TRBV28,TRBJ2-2,TGTGCCAGCAGTTCACCGGGACTAGCGGGAGGGCCGCGTGCCGGGGAGCTGTTTTTT,CASSSPGLAGGPRAGELFF
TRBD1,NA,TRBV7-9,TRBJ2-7,TGTGCCAGCAGCCAATGGTCACAGGGGGGCCACGAGCAGTACTTC,CASSQWSQGGHEQYF
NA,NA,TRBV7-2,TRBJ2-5,TGTGCCAGCAGCTTTTCCCTCCCACCACGGGAGACCCAGTACTTC,CASSFSLPPRETQYF
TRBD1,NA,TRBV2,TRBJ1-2,TGTGCCAGCACAACGACAGGGACCTACACCTTC,CASTTTGTYTF
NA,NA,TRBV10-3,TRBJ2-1,TGTGCCATCAGTATTTCGTACAATGAGCAGTTCTTC,CAISISYNEQFF
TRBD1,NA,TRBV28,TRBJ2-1,TGTGCCAGCACCCAGTCCGGGACAGTATACAATGAGCAGTTCTTC,CASTQSGTVYNEQFF
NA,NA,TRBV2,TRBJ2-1,TGTGCCAGCAGTGAAGGGCTAGCAGAGTACAATGAGCAGTTCTTC,CASSEGLAEYNEQFF
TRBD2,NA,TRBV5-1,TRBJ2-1,TGCGCCAGCAGCTTGGTACTAGCGGGAGGACCCAATGAGCAGTTCTTC,CASSLVLAGGPNEQFF
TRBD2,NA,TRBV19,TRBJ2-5,TGTGCCAGTAAACTAGCGGGAAGGGGGAGAGAGACCCAGTACTTC,CASKLAGRGRETQYF
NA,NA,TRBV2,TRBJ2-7,TGTGCCAGCAACCGGGACATTTCCTACGAGCAGTACTTC,CASNRDISYEQYF
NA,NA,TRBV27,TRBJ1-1,TGTGCCAGCAGTCCACGGGGTAGGGCCCGGACTGAAGCTTTCTTT,CASSPRGRARTEAFF
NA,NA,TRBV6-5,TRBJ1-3,TGTGCCAGCAGCTCCCAGGCCCACTCTGGAAACACCATATATTTT,CASSSQAHSGNTIYF
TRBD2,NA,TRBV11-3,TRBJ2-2,TGTGCCAGCAGCTTAGTCATAGCGGGAGCCCCCGGGGAGCTGTTTTTT,CASSLVIAGAPGELFF
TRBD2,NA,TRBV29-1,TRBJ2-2,TGCAGCGTTTCGGGACTAGCGGGAGGTTCCGGGGAGCTGTTTTTT,CSVSGLAGGSGELFF